This T cell receptor (beta chain) was found in a study of CD8+ T cells in alopecia areata. CDR1 and CDR2 (germline): MRHNA, SNTAGT. The CDR3 totals 15 residues. Between the trimmed V and J ends, which lost 4 bases and 0 bases, there was a span of 12 bases. Extraction and reverse transcription of RNA yielded cDNA as the sequencing template. Sequencing was performed with immunoSEQ multiplex PCR; in TCRdb, only in-frame clones are kept and a portion is missing. This repertoire shows 110,000 to 150,000 clones, around 62% found once; its top ten account for less than 40%. Sample: CD8+ T cells sorted from blood. The source of this sequence is a human donor in good health. V gene TRBV6-4 combines with J gene TRBJ1-2; D not certain. CDR3 nucleotides: TGTGCCAGCAGTGTTAGTGAATCGGCTAACTATGGCTACACCTTC. Residues: CASSVSESANYGYTF.